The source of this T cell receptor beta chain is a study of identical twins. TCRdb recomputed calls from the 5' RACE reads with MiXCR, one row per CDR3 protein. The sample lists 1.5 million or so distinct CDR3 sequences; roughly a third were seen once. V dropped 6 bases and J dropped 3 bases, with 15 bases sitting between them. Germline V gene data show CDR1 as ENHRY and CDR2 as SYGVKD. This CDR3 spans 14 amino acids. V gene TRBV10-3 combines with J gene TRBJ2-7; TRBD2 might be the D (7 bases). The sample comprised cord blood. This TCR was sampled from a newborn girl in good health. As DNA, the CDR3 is TGTGCCATCAGAGCGGGGACAACGGGCTACGAGCAGTACTTC. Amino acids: CAIRAGTTGYEQYF.